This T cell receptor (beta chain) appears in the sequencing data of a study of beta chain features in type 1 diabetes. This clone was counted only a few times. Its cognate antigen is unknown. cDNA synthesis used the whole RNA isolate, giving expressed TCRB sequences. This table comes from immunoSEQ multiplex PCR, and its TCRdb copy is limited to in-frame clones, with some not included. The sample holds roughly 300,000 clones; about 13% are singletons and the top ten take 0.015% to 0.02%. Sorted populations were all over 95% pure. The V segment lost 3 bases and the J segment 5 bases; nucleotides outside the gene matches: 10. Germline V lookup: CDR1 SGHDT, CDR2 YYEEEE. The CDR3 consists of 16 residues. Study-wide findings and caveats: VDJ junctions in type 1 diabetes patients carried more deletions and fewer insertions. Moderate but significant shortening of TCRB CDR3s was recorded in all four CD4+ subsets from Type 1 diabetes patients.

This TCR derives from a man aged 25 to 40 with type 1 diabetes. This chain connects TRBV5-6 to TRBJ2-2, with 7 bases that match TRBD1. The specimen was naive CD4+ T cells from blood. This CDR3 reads CASSSRTGRRTGELFF. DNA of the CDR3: TGTGCCAGCAGCTCGAGGACAGGTCGGAGAACCGGGGAGCTGTTTTTT.